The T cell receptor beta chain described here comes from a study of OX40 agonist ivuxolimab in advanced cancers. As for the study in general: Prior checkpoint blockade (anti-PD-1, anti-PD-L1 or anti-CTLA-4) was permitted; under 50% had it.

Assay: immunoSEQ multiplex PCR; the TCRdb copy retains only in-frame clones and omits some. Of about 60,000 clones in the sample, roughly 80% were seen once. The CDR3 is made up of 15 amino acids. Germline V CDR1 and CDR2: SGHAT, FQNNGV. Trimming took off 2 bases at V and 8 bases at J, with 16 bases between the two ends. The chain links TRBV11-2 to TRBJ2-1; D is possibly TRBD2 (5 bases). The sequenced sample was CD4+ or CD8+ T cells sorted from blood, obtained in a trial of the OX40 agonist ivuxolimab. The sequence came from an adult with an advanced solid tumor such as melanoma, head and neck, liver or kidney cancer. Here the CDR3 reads CASSLNMLLDYEQFF. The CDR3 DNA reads TGTGCCAGCAGCTTAAATATGCTACTAGACTATGAGCAGTTCTTC.